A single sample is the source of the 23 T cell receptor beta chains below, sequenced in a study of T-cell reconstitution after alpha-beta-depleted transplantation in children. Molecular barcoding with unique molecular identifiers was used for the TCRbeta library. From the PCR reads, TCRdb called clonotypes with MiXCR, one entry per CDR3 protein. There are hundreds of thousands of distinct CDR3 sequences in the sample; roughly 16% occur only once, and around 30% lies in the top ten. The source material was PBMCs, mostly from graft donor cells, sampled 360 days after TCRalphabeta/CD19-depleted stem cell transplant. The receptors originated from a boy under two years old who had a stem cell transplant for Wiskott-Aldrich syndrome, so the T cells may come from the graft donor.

CDR3 in DNA: TGCAGTGCTAACCCATTCGAACAGGTAGCCAAAAACATTCAGTACTTC. It yields the protein CSANPFEQVAKNIQYF. This chain links TRBV20-1 with TRBJ2-4; a possible D gene is TRBD1 (5 bases). This CDR3 is 16 amino acids long. Germline CDR1 and CDR2: DFQATT and SNEGSKA (reference sequence). Trimming removed 4 bases at V and 0 bases at J, with 16 bases between.

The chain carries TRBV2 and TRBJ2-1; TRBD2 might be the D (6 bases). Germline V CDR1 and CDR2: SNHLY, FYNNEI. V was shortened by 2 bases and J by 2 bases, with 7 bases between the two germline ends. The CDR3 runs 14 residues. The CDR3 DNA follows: TGTGCCAGCAGTGAAACGGGAGCCTACAATGAGCAGTTCTTC. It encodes CASSETGAYNEQFF.

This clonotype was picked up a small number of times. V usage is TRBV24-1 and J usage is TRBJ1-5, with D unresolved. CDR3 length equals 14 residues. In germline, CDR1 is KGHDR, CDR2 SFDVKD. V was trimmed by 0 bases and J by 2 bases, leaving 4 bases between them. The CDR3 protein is CATSDLMGNQPQHF. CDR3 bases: TGTGCCACCAGTGATTTGATGGGCAATCAGCCCCAGCATTTT.

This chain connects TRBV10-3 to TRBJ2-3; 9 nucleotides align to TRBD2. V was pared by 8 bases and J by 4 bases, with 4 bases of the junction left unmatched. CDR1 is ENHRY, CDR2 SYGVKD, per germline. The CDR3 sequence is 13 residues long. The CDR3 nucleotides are TGTGCCATCGGGACTAGCATCTCAGATACGCAGTATTTT. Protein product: CAIGTSISDTQYF.

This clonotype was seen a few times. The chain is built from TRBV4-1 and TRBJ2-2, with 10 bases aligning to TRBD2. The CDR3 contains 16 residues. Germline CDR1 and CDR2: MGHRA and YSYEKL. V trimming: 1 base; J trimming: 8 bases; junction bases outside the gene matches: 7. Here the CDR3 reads CASSQGLAGVAGELFF. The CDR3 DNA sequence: TGCGCCAGCAGCCAAGGCCTAGCGGGAGTAGCGGGGGAGCTGTTTTTT.

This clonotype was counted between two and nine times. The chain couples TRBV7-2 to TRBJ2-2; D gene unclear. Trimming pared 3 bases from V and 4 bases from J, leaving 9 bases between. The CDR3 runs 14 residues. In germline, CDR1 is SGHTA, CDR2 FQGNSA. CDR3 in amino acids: CASSFDLSTGELFF. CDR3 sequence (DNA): TGTGCCAGCAGCTTCGACTTAAGCACCGGGGAGCTGTTTTTT.

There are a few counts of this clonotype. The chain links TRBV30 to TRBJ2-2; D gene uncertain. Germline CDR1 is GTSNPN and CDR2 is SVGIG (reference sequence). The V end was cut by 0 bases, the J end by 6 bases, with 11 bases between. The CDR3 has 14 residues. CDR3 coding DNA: TGTGCCTGGAGTGTTTACTTTCCAGCCGGGGAGCTGTTTTTT. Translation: CAWSVYFPAGELFF.

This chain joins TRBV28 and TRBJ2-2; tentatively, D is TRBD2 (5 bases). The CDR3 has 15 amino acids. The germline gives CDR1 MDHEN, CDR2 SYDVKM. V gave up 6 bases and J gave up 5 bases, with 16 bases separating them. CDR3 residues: CASSPAATGTGELFF. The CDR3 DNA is TGTGCCAGCAGCCCAGCGGCCACCGGTACCGGGGAGCTGTTTTTT.

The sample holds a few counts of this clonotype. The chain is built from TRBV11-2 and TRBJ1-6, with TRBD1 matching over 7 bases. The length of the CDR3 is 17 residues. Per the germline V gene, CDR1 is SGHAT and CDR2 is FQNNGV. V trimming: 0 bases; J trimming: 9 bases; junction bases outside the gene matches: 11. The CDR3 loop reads CASSLDPDRVWSSPLHF. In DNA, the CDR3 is TGTGCCAGCAGCTTAGACCCCGACAGGGTGTGGAGTTCACCCCTCCACTTT.

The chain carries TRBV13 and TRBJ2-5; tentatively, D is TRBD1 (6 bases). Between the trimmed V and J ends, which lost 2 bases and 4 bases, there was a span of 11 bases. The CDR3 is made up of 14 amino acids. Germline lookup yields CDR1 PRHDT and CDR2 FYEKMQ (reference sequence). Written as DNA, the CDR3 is TGTGCCAGCAGCTTACCGTCCAGGGGAGAGACCCAGTACTTC. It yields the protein CASSLPSRGETQYF.

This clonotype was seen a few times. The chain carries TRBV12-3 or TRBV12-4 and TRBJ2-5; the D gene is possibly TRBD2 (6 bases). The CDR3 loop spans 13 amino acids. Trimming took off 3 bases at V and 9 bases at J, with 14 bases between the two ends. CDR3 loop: CASSFTGSPAQYF. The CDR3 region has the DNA TGTGCCAGCAGTTTTACCGGGAGTCCCGCCCAGTACTTC.

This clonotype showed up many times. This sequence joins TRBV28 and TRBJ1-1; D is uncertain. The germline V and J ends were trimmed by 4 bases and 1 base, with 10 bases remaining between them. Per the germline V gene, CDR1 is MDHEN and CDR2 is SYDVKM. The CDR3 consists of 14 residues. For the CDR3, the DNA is TGTGCCAGCAGTTCGGATTTTGGGAACACTGAAGCTTTCTTT. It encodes CASSSDFGNTEAFF.

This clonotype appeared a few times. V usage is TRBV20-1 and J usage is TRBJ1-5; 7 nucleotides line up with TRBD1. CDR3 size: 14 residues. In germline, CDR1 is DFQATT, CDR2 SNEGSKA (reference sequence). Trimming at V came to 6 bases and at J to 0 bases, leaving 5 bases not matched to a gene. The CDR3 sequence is CSAMTGPSNQPQHF. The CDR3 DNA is TGCAGTGCCATGACAGGGCCTAGCAATCAGCCCCAGCATTTT.

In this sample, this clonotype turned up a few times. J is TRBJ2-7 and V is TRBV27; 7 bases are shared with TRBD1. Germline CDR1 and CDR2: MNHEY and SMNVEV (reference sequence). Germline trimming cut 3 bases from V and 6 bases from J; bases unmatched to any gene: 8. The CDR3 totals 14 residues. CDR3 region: CASSFVRGKSEQYF. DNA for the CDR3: TGTGCCAGCAGTTTTGTCAGGGGGAAATCCGAGCAGTACTTC.

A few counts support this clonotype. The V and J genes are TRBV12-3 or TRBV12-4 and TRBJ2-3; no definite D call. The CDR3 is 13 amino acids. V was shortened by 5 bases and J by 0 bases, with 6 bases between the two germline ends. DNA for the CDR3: TGTGCCAGCAGTACATCTAGCACAGATACGCAGTATTTT. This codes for CASSTSSTDTQYF.

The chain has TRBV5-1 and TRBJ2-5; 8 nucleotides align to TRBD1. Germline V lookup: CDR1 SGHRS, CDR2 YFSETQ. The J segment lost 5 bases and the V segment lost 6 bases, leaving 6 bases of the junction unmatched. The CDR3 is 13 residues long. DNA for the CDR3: TGCGCCAGCACAGGGGGCTCGGGGGAGACCCAGTACTTC. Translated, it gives CASTGGSGETQYF.

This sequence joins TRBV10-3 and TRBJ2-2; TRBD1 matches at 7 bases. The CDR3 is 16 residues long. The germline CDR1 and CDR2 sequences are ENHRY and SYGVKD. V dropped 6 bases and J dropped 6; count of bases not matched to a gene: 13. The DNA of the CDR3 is TGTGCCATCAGACCTAGACCGGGACAGCCCGCCGGGGAGCTGTTTTTT. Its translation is CAIRPRPGQPAGELFF.

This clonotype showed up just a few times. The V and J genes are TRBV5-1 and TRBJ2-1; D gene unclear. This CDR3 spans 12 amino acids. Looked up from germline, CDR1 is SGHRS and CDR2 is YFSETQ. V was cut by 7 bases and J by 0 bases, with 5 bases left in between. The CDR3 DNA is TGCGCCAGCGCTGGCTCCTACAATGAGCAGTTCTTC. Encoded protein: CASAGSYNEQFF.

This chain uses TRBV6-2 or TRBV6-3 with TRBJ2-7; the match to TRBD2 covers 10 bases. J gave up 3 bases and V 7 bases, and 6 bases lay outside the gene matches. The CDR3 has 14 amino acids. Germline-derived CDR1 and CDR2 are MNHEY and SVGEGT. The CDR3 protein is CASTALAGVYEQYF. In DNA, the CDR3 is TGTGCCAGCACCGCTCTAGCGGGAGTCTACGAGCAGTACTTC.

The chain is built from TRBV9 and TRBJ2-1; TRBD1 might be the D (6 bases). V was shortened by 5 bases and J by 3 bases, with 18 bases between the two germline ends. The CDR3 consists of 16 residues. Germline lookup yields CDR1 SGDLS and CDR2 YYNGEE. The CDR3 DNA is TGTGCCAGCAGTGTTGGGCTGGGACAAATCTACAATGAGCAGTTCTTC. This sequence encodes CASSVGLGQIYNEQFF.

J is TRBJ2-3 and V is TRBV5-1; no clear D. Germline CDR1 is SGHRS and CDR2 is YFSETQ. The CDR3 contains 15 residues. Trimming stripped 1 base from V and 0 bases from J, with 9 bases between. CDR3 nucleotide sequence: TGCGCCAGCAGCTTGTCTGGATCTAGCACAGATACGCAGTATTTT. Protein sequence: CASSLSGSSTDTQYF.

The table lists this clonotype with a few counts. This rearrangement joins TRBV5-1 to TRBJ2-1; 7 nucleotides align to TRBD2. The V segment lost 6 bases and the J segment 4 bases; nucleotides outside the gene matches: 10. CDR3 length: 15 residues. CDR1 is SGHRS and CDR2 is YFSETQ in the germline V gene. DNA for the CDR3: TGCGCCAGCACCGTGGGAAGCGGGGTTTACAATGAGCAGTTCTTC. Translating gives CASTVGSGVYNEQFF.

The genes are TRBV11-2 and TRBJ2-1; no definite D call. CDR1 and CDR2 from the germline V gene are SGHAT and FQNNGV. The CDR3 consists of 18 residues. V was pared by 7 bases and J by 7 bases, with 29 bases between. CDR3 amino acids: CASTPTRLSRQFTNEQFF. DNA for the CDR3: TGTGCCAGCACCCCCACCAGGCTTAGTCGGCAATTTACGAATGAGCAGTTCTTC.